The sequence of this T cell receptor beta chain was determined in a study of identifying expanded T cells in peripheral blood. Whole-study findings and limits: Differentially abundant clones: approximately 1.3 between replicates, 15 to 17 at around 15 days, roughly 18 at four.

No infections or other immune events were documented during collection. V dropped 1 base and J dropped 5 bases, with 14 bases sitting between them. The CDR3 loop spans 15 amino acids. CDR1 and CDR2 from the germline V gene are SEHNR and FQNEAQ (reference sequence). Comments on this clone: The target antigen is unknown.

This table comes from immunoSEQ multiplex PCR, and its TCRdb copy is limited to in-frame clones, with some not included. The data contain approximately 100,000 clones, 85% to 90% of them seen just once; the ten biggest clones take up around 15%. The specimen sequenced was blood. The chain recombines TRBV7-9 with TRBJ1-1; D is perhaps TRBD1 (6 bases). The sequence came from a person aged 18 to 70 in good health. CDR3 DNA sequence: TGTGCCAGCAGCTTAGGAGCAGGGGAGGATACTGAAGCTTTCTTT. Protein product: CASSLGAGEDTEAFF.